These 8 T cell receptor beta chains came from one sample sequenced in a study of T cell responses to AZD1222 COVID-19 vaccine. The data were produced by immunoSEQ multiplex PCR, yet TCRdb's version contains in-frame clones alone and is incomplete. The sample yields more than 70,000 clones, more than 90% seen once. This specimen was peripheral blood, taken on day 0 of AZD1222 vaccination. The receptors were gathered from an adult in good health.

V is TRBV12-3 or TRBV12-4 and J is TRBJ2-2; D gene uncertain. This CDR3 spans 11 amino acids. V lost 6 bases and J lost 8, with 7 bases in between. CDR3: CASSYEGELFF. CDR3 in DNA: TGTGCCAGCAGCTATGAAGGGGAGCTGTTTTTT.

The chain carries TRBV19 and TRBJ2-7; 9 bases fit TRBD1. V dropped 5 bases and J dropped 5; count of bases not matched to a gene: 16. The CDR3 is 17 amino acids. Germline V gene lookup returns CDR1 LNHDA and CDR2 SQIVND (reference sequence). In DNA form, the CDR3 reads TGTGCCAGTAGTGCCGGGACAGGGCGGTGGCTATCTCACGAGCAGTACTTC. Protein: CASSAGTGRWLSHEQYF.

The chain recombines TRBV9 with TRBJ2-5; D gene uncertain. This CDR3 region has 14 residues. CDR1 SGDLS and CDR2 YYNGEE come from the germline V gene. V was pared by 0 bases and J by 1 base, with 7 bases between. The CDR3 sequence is CASSVGPPQETQYF. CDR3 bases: TGTGCCAGCAGCGTAGGGCCCCCCCAAGAGACCCAGTACTTC.

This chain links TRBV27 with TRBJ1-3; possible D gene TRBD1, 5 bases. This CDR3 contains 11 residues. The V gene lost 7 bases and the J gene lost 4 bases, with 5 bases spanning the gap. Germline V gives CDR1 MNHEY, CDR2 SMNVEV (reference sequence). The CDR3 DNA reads TGTGCCAGCAAGGGGGGAAACACCATATATTTT. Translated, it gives CASKGGNTIYF.

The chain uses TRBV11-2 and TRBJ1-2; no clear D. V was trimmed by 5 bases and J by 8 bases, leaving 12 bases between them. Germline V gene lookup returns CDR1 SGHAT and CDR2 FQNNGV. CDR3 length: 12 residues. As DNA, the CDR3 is TGTGCCAGCAGCCCCGGCGATTGGGGCTACACCTTC. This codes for CASSPGDWGYTF.

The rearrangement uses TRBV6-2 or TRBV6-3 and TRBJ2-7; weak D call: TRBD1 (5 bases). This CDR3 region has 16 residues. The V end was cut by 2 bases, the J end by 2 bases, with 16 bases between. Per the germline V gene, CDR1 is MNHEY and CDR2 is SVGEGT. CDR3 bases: TGTGCCAGCAGTTACCCCCCCTACAGGTTTGCCTACGAGCAGTACTTC. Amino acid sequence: CASSYPPYRFAYEQYF.

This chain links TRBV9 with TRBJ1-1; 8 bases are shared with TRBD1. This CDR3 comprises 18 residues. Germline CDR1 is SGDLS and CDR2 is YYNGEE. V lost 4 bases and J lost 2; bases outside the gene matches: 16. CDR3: CASSLGQGSVPSNTEAFF. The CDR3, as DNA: TGTGCCAGCAGCTTAGGACAGGGCTCCGTTCCAAGCAACACTGAAGCTTTCTTT. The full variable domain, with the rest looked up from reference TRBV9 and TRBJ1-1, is DSGVTQTPKHLITATGQRVTLRCSPRSGDLSVYWYQQSLDQGLQFLIQYYNGEERAKGNILERFSAQQFPDLHSELNLSSLELGDSALYFCASSLGQGSVPSNTEAFFGQGTRLTVV.

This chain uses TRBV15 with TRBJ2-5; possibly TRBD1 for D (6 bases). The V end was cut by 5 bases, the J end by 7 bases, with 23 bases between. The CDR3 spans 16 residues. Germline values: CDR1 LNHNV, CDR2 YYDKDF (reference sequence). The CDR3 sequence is CATSGAMGARSGTQYF. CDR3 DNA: TGTGCCACCAGCGGGGCCATGGGGGCGCGAAGTGGGACCCAGTACTTC.